This TCR beta chain appears in the sequencing data of a study of identical twins. This clonotype was seen only a few times. The target antigen is unknown. The donor group consisted entirely of healthy Caucasians. Study conclusions and caveats: Within monozygotic twins, out-of-frame TCR alpha sharing was underestimated by the models.

TCRdb recomputed calls from the 5' RACE reads with MiXCR, one row per CDR3 protein. The profile shows approximately 690,000 distinct CDR3 sequences, 5.5% to 7.5% of them singletons. The source material was naive T cells sorted from blood. The sequence came from a man aged 18 to 35 in good health.

The CDR3 loop reads CSARDTSGNTEAFF. The CDR3 region has the DNA TGCAGTGCTAGAGATACCTCAGGGAACACTGAAGCTTTCTTT. The V and J genes are TRBV20-1 and TRBJ1-1; unclear D gene. CDR1 and CDR2 (germline): DFQATT, SNEGSKA (reference sequence). The V and J ends lost 0 bases and 1 base respectively, with 9 bases between them. CDR3 length: 14 amino acids.